These 27 T cell receptor beta chains were sequenced from one sample in a study of T cell repertoires in cytomegalovirus infection. TCRdb re-derived calls from the reads in MiXCR, one entry per CDR3 protein. Among some 180,000 distinct CDR3 sequences listed, approximately 20% were seen once. Sequenced sample: PBMCs. These receptors came from a human donor in good health (CMV status not recorded). Some clones in this sample may be carry-over from other donors' samples.

This clonotype appeared many times. The chain uses TRBV28 and TRBJ1-3, with D uncertain. The germline V gene has CDR1 MDHEN and CDR2 SYDVKM. The CDR3 is 13 residues long. Trimming cost V 4 bases and J 0 bases, with 4 bases left between them. The CDR3 DNA reads as TGTGCCAGCAGTTGGGCCTCTGGAAACACCATATATTTT. Translating it yields CASSWASGNTIYF. The entire variable domain, with the rest obtained from reference TRBV28 and TRBJ1-3, is as follows: DVKVTQSSRYLVKRTGEKVFLECVQDMDHENMFWYRQDPGLGLRLIYFSYDVKMKEKGDIPEGYSVSREKKERFSLILESASTNQTSMYLCASSWASGNTIYFGEGSWLTVV.

This clonotype was recorded once. At one end, the junction sequence differs from germline, possibly due to a read error. The chain combines TRBV6-2 or TRBV6-3 with TRBJ2-2; 14 positions match TRBD2. The CDR3 sequence is 18 residues long. Germline values: CDR1 MNHEY, CDR2 SVGEGT. CDR3 in amino acids: CTSSYSKGLAGDTGELFF. The CDR3 DNA reads TGTACCAGCAGTTACTCGAAGGGACTAGCGGGGGACACCGGGGAGCTGTTTTTT.

The chain uses TRBV2 and TRBJ2-5, with TRBD2 matching over 7 bases. Germline CDR1 and CDR2: SNHLY and FYNNEI. This CDR3 has 13 residues. V gave up 4 bases and J gave up 5 bases; unmatched junction bases: 4. The chain's CDR3 is CASSAAGLETQYF. CDR3 in DNA: TGTGCCAGCAGTGCAGCGGGGTTGGAGACCCAGTACTTC.

As for this clonotype: One end of the junction fails to match germline, which may point to a read error. This chain connects TRBV2 to TRBJ2-2; D remains ambiguous. Germline CDR1 SNHLY, CDR2 FYNNEI. The CDR3 is 12 residues long. Here the CDR3 DNA reads TGTGCCAGCTGTGAGGCGGCCGGGGAGCTGTTTTTT. Protein: CASCEAAGELFF.

V gene TRBV2 combines with J gene TRBJ1-5; D unresolved. V was cut by 3 bases and J by 1 base, with 13 bases left in between. CDR1 SNHLY and CDR2 FYNNEI come from the germline V gene. The CDR3 is made up of 16 amino acids. CDR3 sequence reads: CASSEGGRRSNQPQHF. As DNA, the CDR3 is TGTGCCAGCAGTGAGGGAGGCAGGAGGAGCAATCAGCCCCAGCATTTT.

The rearrangement uses TRBV11-3 and TRBJ2-1; the D is unclear. The CDR3 loop spans 14 amino acids. Deletions cut 9 bases from V and 0 bases from J, with 12 bases between. CDR1 is SGHNT, CDR2 YENEEA, per germline. This CDR3 is CASRPPSSYNEQFF. As DNA, the CDR3 is TGTGCCAGTAGACCTCCCAGCTCCTACAATGAGCAGTTCTTC.

This clonotype was seen a handful of times. J is TRBJ2-7 and V is TRBV11-2; the D is unclear. Germline V gene data show CDR1 as SGHAT and CDR2 as FQNNGV. Between the trimmed V and J ends, which lost 4 bases and 2 bases, there was a span of 12 bases. The CDR3 runs 14 residues. CDR3 amino acids: CASSYPGRTYEQYF. CDR3 nucleotide sequence: TGTGCCAGCAGCTATCCAGGACGGACCTACGAGCAGTACTTC.

This clonotype showed up just a few times. The rearrangement joins TRBV29-1 to TRBJ2-5; D is unresolved. The CDR3 totals 12 residues. Trimming took off 7 bases at V and 2 bases at J, with 11 bases between the two ends. Germline V gene sequence: CDR1 SQVTM, CDR2 ANQGSEA. The CDR3 DNA reads as TGCAGCGCCACGCCGGAGCAAGAGACCCAGTACTTC. Translation: CSATPEQETQYF. Using reference TRBV29-1 and TRBJ2-5 for the parts outside the CDR3, the full variable domain is SAVISQKPSRDICQRGTSLTIQCQVDSQVTMMFWYRQQPGQSLTLIATANQGSEATYESGFVIDKFPISRPNLTFSTLTVSNMSPEDSSIYLCSATPEQETQYFGPGTRLLVL.

Ten or more counts support this clonotype. J is TRBJ2-1 and V is TRBV5-1, with D perhaps TRBD1 or TRBD2 (6 bases each). V was trimmed by 4 bases and J by 3 bases, leaving 14 bases between them. Germline-derived CDR1 and CDR2 are SGHRS and YFSETQ. The CDR3 runs 15 residues. In DNA, the CDR3 is TGCGCCAGCAGCACGGGGGACACCTACTACAATGAGCAGTTCTTC. Translating gives CASSTGDTYYNEQFF.

The gene calls are TRBV28 and TRBJ1-5, with 9 bases that match TRBD1. The CDR3 is 15 residues long. CDR1 is MDHEN, CDR2 SYDVKM, per germline. With V trimmed by 5 bases and J by 6 bases, 8 bases remained unmatched. This CDR3 is CASSTWDRETQPQHF. DNA for the CDR3: TGTGCCAGCAGTACGTGGGACAGGGAGACTCAGCCCCAGCATTTT.

The rearrangement joins TRBV10-3 to TRBJ2-1; D remains ambiguous. The germline gives CDR1 ENHRY, CDR2 SYGVKD. The CDR3 spans 13 residues. V was pared by 4 bases and J by 10 bases, with 14 bases between. The CDR3 loop is CAISVTALREQFF. Written as DNA, the CDR3 is TGTGCCATCAGTGTTACAGCACTTCGGGAGCAGTTCTTC.

The chain uses TRBV29-1 and TRBJ2-5, with D maybe TRBD2 (6 bases). The CDR3 runs 13 residues. The germline V gene encodes CDR1 SQVTM and CDR2 ANQGSEA. V dropped 4 bases and J dropped 5 bases, with 14 bases sitting between them. CDR3 nucleotide sequence: TGCAGCGTTGTTGTGGCCCGGGGGGAGACCCAGTACTTC. Translating gives CSVVVARGETQYF.

This chain links TRBV28 with TRBJ2-1; D is tentatively TRBD1 or TRBD2 (5 bases each). Germline V gene sequence: CDR1 MDHEN, CDR2 SYDVKM. V was trimmed by 5 bases and J by 4 bases, leaving 6 bases between them. This CDR3 has 12 residues. CDR3 sequence reads: CASSEGYNEQFF. The CDR3 DNA reads TGTGCCAGCAGTGAGGGGTACAATGAGCAGTTCTTC.

This clonotype was observed a few times. V usage is TRBV6-1 and J usage is TRBJ2-7; D is ambiguous. The CDR3 is 11 amino acids. Germline CDR1 MNHNS, CDR2 SASEGT. V gave up 9 bases and J gave up 5 bases, with 11 bases separating them. Here the CDR3 DNA reads TGTGCCAGTGGGAACTGGGACGAGCAGTACTTC. As protein: CASGNWDEQYF.

This clonotype was seen ten or more times. This chain uses TRBV7-2 with TRBJ2-5; D remains ambiguous. CDR1 and CDR2 from the germline V gene are SGHTA and FQGNSA. The CDR3 spans 12 residues. Trimming removed 5 bases at V and 5 bases at J, with 9 bases between. The CDR3 sequence is CASSPRSETQYF. The CDR3 coding sequence is TGTGCCAGCAGCCCTAGGAGTGAGACCCAGTACTTC.

In this sample, this clonotype turned up a few times. V and J are TRBV20-1 and TRBJ2-7, with a weak D call TRBD1 (6 bases). This CDR3 region has 16 residues. V lost 6 bases and J 0 bases, leaving 21 bases between the germline ends. The germline CDR1 and CDR2 sequences are DFQATT and SNEGSKA (reference sequence). CDR3 protein: CSADTTPQQGSYEQYF. The CDR3, as DNA: TGCAGTGCCGACACGACCCCCCAACAGGGCTCCTACGAGCAGTACTTC.

This clonotype was counted a few times. The chain combines TRBV19 with TRBJ1-2; 7 nucleotides match TRBD1. V lost 6 bases and J lost 3; bases outside the gene matches: 13. The CDR3 is made up of 16 amino acids. The germline CDR1 and CDR2 sequences are LNHDA and SQIVND (reference sequence). The CDR3 DNA is TGTGCCAGTAGCCATAGATACAGGGGCCGGGACTATGGCTACACCTTC. Translating it yields CASSHRYRGRDYGYTF.

This clonotype was detected a few times. The chain is built from TRBV11-2 and TRBJ2-1; 11 bases are a match to TRBD2. V gave up 4 bases and J gave up 5 bases; unmatched junction bases: 7. From germline, CDR1 is SGHAT and CDR2 FQNNGV. The CDR3 runs 16 residues. CDR3 loop: CASSSRLAGIHNEQFF. The CDR3 DNA reads TGTGCCAGCAGCTCGCGACTAGCGGGGATCCACAATGAGCAGTTCTTC.

This clonotype was seen once. The chain employs TRBV20-1 and TRBJ2-7; D might be TRBD2 (6 bases). CDR1 and CDR2 (germline): DFQATT, SNEGSKA (reference sequence). The CDR3 sequence is 12 residues long. The V end lost 3 bases, the J end lost 2 bases, and 8 bases lay between the germline ends. The CDR3 sequence is CSASGGPYEQYF. The DNA for the CDR3 is TGCAGTGCTAGCGGGGGACCCTACGAGCAGTACTTC.

The chain uses TRBV5-4 and TRBJ2-7; D possibly corresponds to TRBD2 (5 bases). The germline V and J ends were trimmed by 0 bases and 6 bases, with 10 bases remaining between them. The CDR3 has 13 residues. Germline CDR1 reads SGHNT; CDR2 reads YYREEE (reference sequence). CDR3 nucleotides: TGTGCCAGCAGCTTGGCCGGGATTCCCGAGCAGTACTTC. It codes for CASSLAGIPEQYF.

The rearrangement links TRBV15 to TRBJ2-5; D may be TRBD1 (6 bases). The CDR3 totals 15 residues. V was shortened by 1 base and J by 6 bases, with 15 bases between the two germline ends. Germline-derived CDR1 and CDR2 are LNHNV and YYDKDF (reference sequence). The CDR3 nucleotides read TGTGCCACCAGCAGAGGAACAGGGAGTTTTAAGACCCAGTACTTC. Translating gives CATSRGTGSFKTQYF.

The rearrangement links TRBV28 to TRBJ2-7, with 8 nucleotides matching TRBD1. Germline CDR1 and CDR2: MDHEN and SYDVKM. Trimming removed 5 bases from V and 7 bases from J; junction bases left unmatched: 16. The CDR3 contains 16 residues. CDR3 DNA sequence: TGTGCCAGCAGTGTCCCTCAGGGGGCAGGGGCGATTGAGCAGTACTTC. It is translated as CASSVPQGAGAIEQYF.

This clonotype was counted only a few times. The chain uses TRBV9 and TRBJ2-6; no reliable D call. This CDR3 comprises 16 residues. V was clipped by 4 bases and J by 0 bases, with 11 bases between them. Germline-derived CDR1 and CDR2 are SGDLS and YYNGEE. DNA of the CDR3: TGTGCCAGCAGCAACTTAGCAAACTCTGGGGCCAACGTCCTGACTTTC. The encoded protein is CASSNLANSGANVLTF.

This clonotype was observed many times. V and J are TRBV5-4 and TRBJ2-5; 11 nucleotides agree with TRBD2. V lost 1 base, J lost 2 bases, and 7 bases stayed unmatched. Germline CDR1 is SGHNT and CDR2 is YYREEE (reference sequence). CDR3 length: 17 residues. CDR3 bases: TGTGCCAGCAGCTTGTGGCTAGCGGGAGGATTACAAGAGACCCAGTACTTC. This codes for CASSLWLAGGLQETQYF.

This clonotype occurred a few times. The rearrangement joins TRBV7-2 to TRBJ1-2; 12 nucleotides line up with TRBD1. CDR1 is SGHTA and CDR2 is FQGNSA in the germline V gene. With V trimmed by 5 bases and J by 7 bases, 11 bases remained unmatched. The CDR3 totals 16 residues. CDR3 sequence reads: CASSILGTGGLAGYTF. CDR3 DNA: TGTGCCAGCAGCATACTCGGGACAGGGGGCCTGGCTGGCTACACCTTC. Full variable domain (missing parts from reference TRBV7-2 and TRBJ1-2): GAGVSQSPSNKVTEKGKDVELRCDPISGHTALYWYRQSLGQGLEFLIYFQGNSAPDKSGLPSDRFSAERTGGSVSTLTIQRTQQEDSAVYLCASSILGTGGLAGYTFGSGTRLTVV.

The chain couples TRBV5-1 to TRBJ2-2; 9 nucleotides agree with TRBD2. There are 17 residues in the CDR3. Germline CDR1 reads SGHRS; CDR2 reads YFSETQ. With V trimmed by 3 bases and J by 6 bases, 12 bases remained unmatched. CDR3 DNA: TGCGCCAGCAGCTCCCCCGCGGGAGGGCCCAATCCCGGGGAGCTGTTTTTT. It translates to CASSSPAGGPNPGELFF.

This chain links TRBV6-2 or TRBV6-3 with TRBJ2-2, with D unresolved. The V end was cut by 6 bases, the J end by 4 bases, with 12 bases between. Germline-derived CDR1 and CDR2 are MNHEY and SVGEGT. This CDR3 has 14 amino acids. CDR3 nucleotides: TGTGCCAGCAGATTTAAGTTGATCACCGGGGAGCTGTTTTTT. Translating it yields CASRFKLITGELFF.